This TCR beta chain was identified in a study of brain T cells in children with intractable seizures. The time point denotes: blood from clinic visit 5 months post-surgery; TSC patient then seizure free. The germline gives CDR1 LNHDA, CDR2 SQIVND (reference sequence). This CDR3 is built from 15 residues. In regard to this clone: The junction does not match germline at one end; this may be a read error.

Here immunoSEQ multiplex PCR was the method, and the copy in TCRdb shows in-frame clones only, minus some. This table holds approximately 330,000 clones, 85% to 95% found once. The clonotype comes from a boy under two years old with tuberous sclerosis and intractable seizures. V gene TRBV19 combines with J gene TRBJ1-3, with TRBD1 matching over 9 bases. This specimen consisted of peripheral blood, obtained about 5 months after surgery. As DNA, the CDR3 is TGTGCCAGTAGTATACCACAGGGGGCTGGGAACACCATATATTTT. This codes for CASSIPQGAGNTIYF.